The source of this T cell receptor (beta chain) is a study of early stage breast cancer tumors. The study's findings and limits: Compared with adjacent normal breast, tumors showed about 2.5-fold denser, more clonal T cells.

Germline lookup yields CDR1 KGHSH and CDR2 LQKENI. This CDR3 region has 14 residues. Deletions cut 3 bases from V and 8 bases from J, with 14 bases between. Clones were sequenced by immunoSEQ multiplex PCR, and TCRdb holds only the in-frame ones, with some missing. The table lists about 36,000 clones, less than 80% of them singletons. This clone has more than one count but fewer than ten. Its cognate antigen is unknown. The sequencing sample was made of blood. The chain is built from TRBV18 and TRBJ1-3; D not resolved. This sequence was found in a person in their 60s with breast cancer. CDR3: CASSPTRAEDTIYF. CDR3 nucleotides: TGTGCCAGCTCACCCACTAGGGCCGAGGACACCATATATTTT.